This T cell receptor gamma chain was profiled in a study of Vδ1+ human thymocytes. Study-level results: In the thymus, TRG and TRD repertoires looked highly polyclonal with Gaussian CDR3 lengths. Despite high sort purity, around 19% of thymic T cell receptor delta sequences were Vdelta2.

Of note for this clone: Its antigen is undetermined. Mismatch with germline at one junction end may stem from a read error.

CDR1 and CDR2 (germline): VENAVY, YDSYNSRV. The CDR3 covers 14 residues. Extracted RNA was reverse transcribed into cDNA. Pooled V-gene forward primers with one constant-region reverse primer generated the CDR3 amplicons by multiplex PCR. TCRdb reanalyzed the multiplex PCR reads using CATT. This table has approximately 8,700 gamma-chain clones, roughly 50% appearing once. The chain recombines TRGV8 with TRGJ1 or TRGJ2. The clonotype comes from a girl less than two years old who had congenital heart surgery. The specimen was Vdelta1+ gamma-delta thymocytes from the thymus. Stated subset: FACS-sorted CD3+ TCRalphabeta- TCRVdelta1+ TCRVdelta2- thymocytes. The CDR3 DNA is TGTGCCACCTGGGACCGGCAAATTAATTATAACAAACTCTTT. It encodes CATWDRQINYNKLF.